The entry below describes one TCR beta chain. Its specificity is unknown. The entry originates in a study of CD8 T cells in ankylosing spondylitis. Findings and limits, study-wide: Apparently characteristic of ankylosing spondylitis blood was a TCR beta motif (eight highly homologous variants). The authors reported significant enrichment of disease-linked clones in matched ankylosing spondylitis synovial fluid.

Libraries of TCR beta came from quantitative 5'-RACE with molecular barcodes. Via MiXCR, TCRdb re-called the 5' RACE reads, giving one row per CDR3 protein. The sample consists of hundreds of thousands of distinct CDR3 sequences, around 20% of them appearing once. The CDR3 has 15 amino acids. Between the trimmed V and J ends, which lost 0 bases and 4 bases, there was a span of 13 bases. CDR1 is LGHNA and CDR2 is YSLEER in the germline V gene. Sequenced input: blood, either unsorted or a sorted T cell fraction (not recorded which). V gene TRBV4-3 combines with J gene TRBJ2-7; D is perhaps TRBD1 or TRBD2 (5 bases each). The receptor's source is a female donor with ankylosing spondylitis or in good health (not recorded which). CDR3 nucleotide sequence: TGCGCCAGCAGCCAAGATGCCGGGACGGATTACGAGCAGTACTTC. Amino acid sequence: CASSQDAGTDYEQYF.